The following is a TCR beta chain sequence with its context. The antigen is unknown. As every portion of the isolated RNA was reverse transcribed, the sequencing read expressed TCRB transcripts. Profiling relied on immunoSEQ multiplex PCR, and the TCRdb table lists in-frame clones only, not all of them. This sample carries approximately 110,000 clones, 40% of them seen once, and the ten largest clones take 0.065%. CDR1 and CDR2 from the germline V gene are KGHSH and LQKENI. The V segment lost 3 bases and the J segment 8 bases; nucleotides outside the gene matches: 8. This CDR3 contains 15 residues. This record belongs to a study of beta chain features in type 1 diabetes. General study results and limits: Researchers reported that naive, central memory and Treg TCRB repertoires appeared more similar in patients than in healthy donors. Moderate yet significant TCRB CDR3 shortening was seen in Type 1 diabetes patients in all four CD4+ subsets.

Donors underwent one heparinised blood draw, 90 to 150 mL on average. The sample was stem cell memory CD4+ T cells from blood. The source of this sequence is a woman aged 18-35 years in good health. This sequence joins TRBV18 and TRBJ2-1, with TRBD1 identical over 9 bases. CDR3 sequence (DNA): TGTGCCAGCTCACCGTCTACAGGGGGCGTCTATGAGCAGTTCTTC. This encodes CASSPSTGGVYEQFF.